Listed here is a single TCR beta chain. The antigen remains undetermined. The ends were cut back, 1 base at V and 1 base at J, with 10 bases in the middle. Germline CDR1 and CDR2: SGHTA and FQGTGA. CDR3 length: 15 residues. Profiled with immunoSEQ multiplex PCR; TCRdb holds only in-frame clones, not every one. The sample contains 150,000 to 200,000 clones, roughly 84% of which appear only once. The sample originates from a study of cytomegalovirus exposure and HLA in healthy donors. Background on the study: In a later analysis, the roughly 130 validation repertoires were reported to have used the same platform as the roughly 610 first-cohort repertoires. Findings of the study overall: CMV antigen specificity of a few CMV-associated chains was confirmed in vitro. Accounts indicate the classifier identified cytomegalovirus status with strong specificity and sensitivity. The study flagged roughly 150 TCR beta chains as cytomegalovirus-associated.

This chain uses TRBV7-3 with TRBJ1-1; D gene ambiguous. The clonotype comes from a man aged 25-45 years in good health and CMV-seropositive. Sequences were obtained from PBMCs. In DNA, the CDR3 is TGTGCCAGCAGCTTAAGTGGTTCTACGAACACTGAAGCTTTCTTT. Protein sequence: CASSLSGSTNTEAFF.